A selection of T cell receptor beta chains follows, all from one sample in a study of blood T cell repertoires in COVID-19. The assay was immunoSEQ multiplex PCR, and TCRdb's table has in-frame clones only and misses some. The sample has under 150,000 clones, less than 90% seen once. Sequenced sample: PBMCs or T cells enriched from blood (not recorded which). All receptors come from a woman aged 45-65 years who had been exposed to COVID-19. Each CDR3 is given with its conserved first and last residue. D genes are given only for firm matches. A row's size may be missing; if present it is once, few, many or a size class.

j_gene,abundance,d_gene,v_gene,CDR3aa,CDR3nt
TRBJ2-5,NA,TRBD2,TRBV5-1,CASSWSAGVETQYF,TGCGCCAGCAGCTGGTCAGCGGGGGTGGAGACCCAGTACTTC
TRBJ2-6,NA,NA,TRBV11-3,CASSFGGSGANVLTF,TGTGCCAGCAGCTTTGGGGGGTCCGGGGCCAACGTCCTGACTTTC
TRBJ1-1,NA,TRBD1,TRBV19,CASSIAPQGRATEAFF,TGTGCCAGTAGTATAGCCCCACAGGGGCGGGCCACTGAAGCTTTCTTT
TRBJ2-3,NA,TRBD2,TRBV5-1,CASNEGGSRTDTQYF,TGCGCCAGCAACGAGGGAGGGAGTCGCACAGATACGCAGTATTTT
TRBJ1-1,medium-sized,TRBD1,TRBV10-2,CASSDRGITEAFF,TGCGCCAGCAGCGACAGGGGGATCACTGAAGCTTTCTTT
TRBJ1-2,NA,NA,TRBV6-2/TRBV6-3,CASSPGQIYGYTF,TGTGCCAGCAGCCCAGGACAGATCTATGGCTACACCTTC
TRBJ1-3,NA,NA,TRBV9,CASSVADSPGNTIYF,TGTGCCAGCAGCGTAGCCGACAGTCCTGGAAACACCATATATTTT
TRBJ2-1,NA,NA,TRBV9,CASSVATNEQFF,TGTGCCAGCAGCGTAGCTACGAATGAGCAGTTCTTC
TRBJ2-7,NA,NA,TRBV7-9,CASSLSSPYEQYF,TGTGCCAGCAGCCTAAGTTCCCCCTACGAGCAGTACTTC
TRBJ2-7,few,NA,TRBV19,CASLGDTYEQYF,TGTGCCAGTTTGGGGGACACCTACGAGCAGTACTTC
TRBJ1-2,few,NA,TRBV7-3,CASSPTTGNLGYTF,TGTGCCAGCAGCCCTACCACAGGGAACCTTGGCTACACCTTC
TRBJ1-5,NA,NA,TRBV11-2,CASSPGEGFNQPQHF,TGTGCCAGCAGCCCAGGGGAGGGGTTCAATCAGCCCCAGCATTTT
TRBJ2-1,NA,TRBD1,TRBV7-2,CASRRGTGALVYNEQFF,TGTGCCAGCAGGAGAGGGACAGGAGCGTTGGTTTACAATGAGCAGTTCTTC
TRBJ1-2,once,NA,TRBV16,CASSQSERDGWVRFNYGYTF,TGTGCCAGCAGCCAATCTGAACGGGATGGGTGGGTTCGATTTAACTATGGCTACACCTTC
TRBJ1-3,NA,NA,TRBV7-9,CASSSPRYSGNTIYF,TGTGCCAGCAGCTCTCCGCGGTACTCTGGAAACACCATATATTTT
TRBJ2-7,NA,TRBD1,TRBV6-1,CASSEGDRLRGEQYF,TGTGCCAGCAGTGAGGGGGACAGGTTAAGGGGCGAGCAGTACTTC
TRBJ1-6,NA,TRBD1,TRBV5-1,CASSLKPGQPISPLHF,TGCGCCAGCAGCTTAAAGCCGGGACAGCCGATTTCACCCCTCCACTTT
TRBJ1-1,NA,NA,TRBV5-6,CASSLPQVNTEAFF,TGTGCCAGCAGCTTGCCACAGGTGAACACTGAAGCTTTCTTT
TRBJ2-3,few,TRBD2,TRBV11-2,CASSGRLAGGPDTQYF,TGTGCCAGCAGCGGCAGACTAGCGGGAGGCCCAGATACGCAGTATTTT
TRBJ2-7,NA,NA,TRBV9,CASSVASNRDEQYF,TGTGCCAGCAGCGTAGCCTCGAACAGGGACGAGCAGTACTTC
TRBJ2-1,NA,NA,TRBV4-1,CASSQDLQEAYNEQFF,TGCGCCAGCAGCCAAGATCTCCAGGAAGCCTACAATGAGCAGTTCTTC
TRBJ2-5,once,NA,TRBV27,CASSSRGGETQYF,TGTGCCAGCAGTAGCAGGGGCGGGGAGACCCAGTACTTC
TRBJ1-2,NA,NA,TRBV7-6,CASSPRPEANYGYTF,TGTGCCAGCAGCCCCAGACCGGAGGCTAACTATGGCTACACCTTC
TRBJ2-5,NA,NA,TRBV7-7,CASSPRGLGKETQYF,TGTGCCAGCAGCCCTAGAGGACTGGGGAAAGAGACCCAGTACTTC
TRBJ2-7,NA,TRBD2,TRBV12-5,CASGLGVAGGPPGEQYF,TGTGCTAGTGGTTTGGGGGTAGCGGGGGGCCCCCCTGGCGAGCAGTACTTC
TRBJ2-3,NA,TRBD2,TRBV7-9,CASSLGLAGTADTQYF,TGTGCCAGCAGCTTAGGGTTAGCGGGAACAGCAGATACGCAGTATTTT
TRBJ2-1,NA,TRBD2,TRBV10-3,CAISESIAGGPNNEQFF,TGTGCCATCAGTGAGTCCATAGCGGGAGGGCCCAACAATGAGCAGTTCTTC
TRBJ1-1,NA,NA,TRBV11-2,CASSPQTVEAFF,TGTGCCAGCAGTCCACAGACGGTTGAAGCTTTCTTT
TRBJ2-5,NA,TRBD2,TRBV29-1,CSALLTSGGTQYF,TGCAGCGCCTTACTTACTAGCGGGGGTACCCAGTACTTC
TRBJ2-7,NA,NA,TRBV15,CATSRDRESYEQYF,TGTGCCACCAGCAGAGACAGGGAATCCTACGAGCAGTACTTC
TRBJ2-1,NA,TRBD2,TRBV6-4,CASRAPSGYYNEQFF,TGTGCCAGCAGAGCCCCTAGCGGCTATTACAATGAGCAGTTCTTC
TRBJ1-5,NA,NA,TRBV3-1/TRBV3-2,CASSWGGYSNQPQHF,TGTGCCAGCAGCTGGGGGGGATATAGCAATCAGCCCCAGCATTTT